This TCR beta chain was documented in a study of response to subunit inactivated influenza vaccine. TCRdb reprocessed the RT-PCR reads via MiXCR and lists one record per CDR3 protein. Of roughly 700,000 distinct CDR3 sequences listed, approximately 15% are singletons. This clonotype was recorded a few times. V was trimmed by 6 bases and J by 3 bases, leaving 12 bases between them. The CDR3 has 14 residues. V gene TRBV12-3 or TRBV12-4 combines with J gene TRBJ1-5; D might be TRBD1 (5 bases). This TCR derives from a man in his fifties who received an inactivated influenza vaccine. This material consisted of PBMCs from blood, taken around two weeks before vaccination. The CDR3 spells CASRDPGTNQPQHF. CDR3 in DNA: TGTGCCAGCAGGGACCCGGGGACCAATCAGCCCCAGCATTTT.